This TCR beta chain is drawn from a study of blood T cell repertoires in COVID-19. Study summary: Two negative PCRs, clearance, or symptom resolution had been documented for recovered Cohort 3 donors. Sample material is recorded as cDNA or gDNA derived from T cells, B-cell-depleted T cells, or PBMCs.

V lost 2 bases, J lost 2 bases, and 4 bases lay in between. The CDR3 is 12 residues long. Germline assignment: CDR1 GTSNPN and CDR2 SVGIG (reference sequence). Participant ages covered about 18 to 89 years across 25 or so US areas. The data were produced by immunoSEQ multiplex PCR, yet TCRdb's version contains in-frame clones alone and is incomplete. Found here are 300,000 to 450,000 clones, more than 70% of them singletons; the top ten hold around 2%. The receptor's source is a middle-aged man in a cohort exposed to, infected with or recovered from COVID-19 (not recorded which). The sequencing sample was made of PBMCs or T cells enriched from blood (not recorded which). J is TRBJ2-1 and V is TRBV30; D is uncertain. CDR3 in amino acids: CAWSPTYNEQFF. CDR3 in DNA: TGTGCCTGGAGTCCAACCTACAATGAGCAGTTCTTC.